This T cell receptor (beta chain) was recovered during a study of cytomegalovirus exposure and HLA in healthy donors (dated by TCRdb to about 2017). Notes on the research overall: An earlier analysis of several hundred of the donors reported approximately 270 Gb of sequence data and roughly 100 million unique TCR beta sequences from 150 million to 200 million T cells. Among the approximately 400 genotyped donors, around 81% belonged to the genetic ancestry cluster associated with self-reported Caucasian donors. To predict cytomegalovirus infection status, the study brought together high-throughput TCR immunosequencing, statistical association of individual TCRs with disease status, and machine learning. The study profiled the T cell repertoires of some 610 subjects by immunosequencing and related them to cytomegalovirus serostatus. A later genetic analysis took genome-wide SNP genotypes for about 65% of the 666 donors and used that subset as a discovery cohort. A later analysis re-examined previously published TCR beta repertoires from several hundred donors and added high-resolution HLA genotyping to investigate patterns of TCR occurrence. Roughly five DR-DQ haplotypes were handled as single units for association and clustering because linkage in the cohort was strong. Alongside the repertoire data, information on donor age, sex, ethnicity and CMV serostatus was compiled. About 280 gigabases of sequencing data and approximately 91 million unique TCR sequences made up an early release that covered several hundred HLA-typed donors. All discovery cohort repertoires had been generated using a single sequencing platform. Typing coverage differed by locus: A, B, C, DRB1 and DQB1 were typed in roughly 629-640 donors, DQA1 in 500 to 550, DPA1 in nearly 610, and DPB1 in around 440. In an earlier analysis of a few hundred of the donors, high-throughput TCR beta sequencing was used to judge whether each TCR beta V gene segment behaved as functional or pseudogenic. HLA typing covered class I and class II loci at four-digit resolution. Among around 400 genotyped donors of the cohort, an average of around 220,000 unique TCR beta nucleotide sequences was sequenced per donor, of which roughly 17% were non-productive. Rather than using new phenotypic data, the later analysis identified candidate immune exposures from TCR beta sequences and from how often those sequences occurred across donors. In addition to the first cohort of approximately 670 subjects, a separate validation cohort of 120 different subjects was used. The aim of the study was to test whether cataloging public T cell receptors could identify signatures of past pathogen exposure.

The research as a whole found: Because counts were too low, about 15 rarely observed V segments, including chromosome 9 orphons, were left out of the earlier analysis of a few hundred of the donors. A cluster of highly shared sequence variants was judged likely to be a technical artifact of the sequencing pipeline. A further reported finding was that TCR beta sequences accurately predicted the HLA-A and HLA-B alleles for most subjects in the first cohort. It was suggested by the authors that the approach could potentially be generalized to other disease states and immunological phenotypes. Because some donors lacked HLA typing at each locus, the association tests relied only on the typed subset. Correlated functional status among segregating V segments might reflect linkage disequilibrium, but an unknown experimental factor could not be ruled out. CMV serostatus was the only immune exposure information available for the cohort. Sequencing depth was assumed to be roughly uniform across donors in the presence/absence analyses, though that assumption may not hold. A later genetic analysis associated a missense DCLRE1C variant with V-gene and J-gene trimming of TCR beta chains, and an independent cohort replicated the association. The cohort was sequenced for TCR beta chains only, and without alpha or paired-chain data the features that could be detected were limited. A later genetic analysis reported fewer N-insertions in productive TCRs among donors in an Asian-associated ancestry cluster than the approximately 700-donor mean. Cytomegalovirus status was reported to be diagnosed by the classifier with high specificity and sensitivity in both the original and validation cohorts. An earlier analysis of approximately 500 of the donors showed that most TCR beta V segments appeared in productive rearrangements either about 87% or about 30% of the time, which broadly matched IMGT annotations. Some IMGT-functional V segments, including TRBV6-2 and TRBV6-3, could not be distinguished by the 87-base-pair reads and were therefore excluded. Most CMV-associated TCR beta chains appeared to be HLA-restricted in a later analysis, and the HLA associations seemed to be driven largely by CMV exposure. A later analysis found that HLA-associated TCR beta chains were more clonally expanded and had lower generation probabilities than equally common non-associated chains. A total of some 180 TCR beta chains were listed by the study as associated with cytomegalovirus. In a later analysis, TCR association rates were found to vary across HLA loci, with the most associated TCRs seen for DRB1 alleles and the fewest for HLA-C alleles. In vitro tests confirmed that a few of the cytomegalovirus-associated TCR beta chains recognize cytomegalovirus antigens. When HLA alleles, especially DR and DQ, strongly co-occurred, TCR associations were difficult to assign to individual alleles. Most TCR sequences were observed very rarely across donors, whereas some public TCRs were present in many individuals. According to a later analysis, parvovirus B19, influenza, CMV and Epstein-Barr virus appeared linked to several top co-occurrence clusters. A later analysis associated about 18,000 TCR beta sequences with specific HLA alleles at a false discovery rate of 0.05.

The library was prepared using the immunoSEQ multiplex PCR assay. For the multiplex PCR, a mixture combining 60 forward primers for TCR Vbeta segments and 13 reverse primers for TCR Jbeta segments was used. The CDR3 region of rearranged TCR beta genes was amplified from genomic DNA by a multiplex PCR assay. The Illumina HiSeq System was used to sequence the amplified TCR beta libraries as 87-base-pair reads. For the original study's pipeline: Across the 600 to 700 repertoires, a later analysis counted tens of millions of unique TCR beta chains, roughly 11 million of which were shared by at least two donors. A nearest-neighbor algorithm error-corrected the raw reads and collapsed the reads into unique sequences, merging closely related sequences to remove PCR and sequencing errors. CDR3 sequences were aligned to IMGT reference sequences to assign V, D and J gene segments. For a sequence to be retained, a match of at least six nucleotides was required to both a V gene segment and a J gene segment. Rearrangements were classified as productive when the CDR3 lacked stop codons and remained in frame with V and J, and all other rearrangements were classified as non-productive. CDR3 was defined according to IMGT convention as the region running from the second conserved V-encoded cysteine to the conserved J-encoded phenylalanine. The earlier analysis of roughly 590 of the donors excluded sequences that lacked an unambiguous match to a single V gene segment. An earlier analysis of fewer than 750 of the donors called V segments functional above 56.7% productive rearrangements and segregating when the between-donor standard deviation exceeded 5%. A statistical classification framework was developed to diagnose cytomegalovirus status using the catalog of TCR beta chain sequences. In a later analysis, V and J genes were assigned by comparing TCR nucleotide sequences against IMGT/GENE-DB human TR gene sequences. The TCRdist pipeline was used in a later analysis to assign CDR3 sequences and most-parsimonious VDJ recombination scenarios. In a later analysis, each TCR beta chain was defined by its CDR3 amino acid sequence together with its V-gene family, and reads without a unique V-gene family were excluded. In a later analysis, some 600 highly shared, low-generation-probability nucleotide sequences were removed to address suspected cross-contamination and a sequencing artifact. For each public chain, a later analysis derived a clonal expansion index from normalized ranks of inferred template counts within each repertoire. Generation probabilities in a later analysis came from a VDJ recombination model fitted to out-of-frame rearrangements, and those results were checked against IGoR. A later analysis scored TCR-TCR, TCR-HLA and TCR-CMV co-occurrence with hypergeometric tests, applying a repertoire-size bias correction to TCR pairs. A later analysis estimated false discovery rates by permuting HLA or CMV assignments 20 times. In a later analysis, co-occurring TCRs were grouped using DBSCAN, with TCRdist sequence similarity added in when clustering inside HLA-allele-positive subsets. Co-occurrence clustering excluded repertoires with fewer than 30,000 or more than 120,000 public chains, plus five with anomalous nucleotide sharing. The immuneACCESS repertoire file appears here via TCRdb, limited to in-frame rearrangements. These files lack a portion of the clones; in checked studies, under half of the deficit traces to unresolved V genes, and the cause of the others is not known. The DNA gave D and trimming, while V, J and clone size come from that table. Across this sample there are approximately 170,000 clones, with 80% seen only once. Roughly 10% of the sample rests with the top ten.

In total, 600 or so healthy bone marrow donors made up the cohort. Cohort members were all nominally healthy when sampled, although unrecorded immune exposures were likely present. The donor was CMV seropositive and was included in the group of 290 or so seropositive cohort members. Each donor provided a peripheral blood sample, and peripheral blood mononuclear cells were used for TCR beta sequencing. The Qiagen DNeasy Blood Extraction Kit was used to extract genomic DNA from the blood cell samples. This clone showed up just a few times. The clone's antigen remains unknown. Base qualities are not provided; no much larger clone lies one nucleotide away. From cysteine to phenylalanine, the CDR3 is 16 amino acids long. Of the read, only the CDR3 DNA is kept; its 48 bases are in frame from base 1. Between the V and J ends, shortened by 2 bases and 0 bases respectively, the junction contains 11 bases. Looking up the germline V gene yields CDR1 MGHRA and CDR2 YSYEKL.

The chain employs TRBV4-1 and TRBJ1-3; the D gene is perhaps TRBD1, on 6 matching bases. The sequenced sample was PBMCs. The TCR was taken from a man aged 18 to 30 in good health and CMV-seropositive. DNA sequence: TGCGCCAGCAGCCAAAGGGACACCAACTCTGGAAACACCATATATTTT. It is translated as CASSQRDTNSGNTIYF.